A single sample is the source of the 14 T cell receptor beta chains below, sequenced in a study of T cells in localized non-small cell lung cancer. Generated by immunoSEQ multiplex PCR, the TCRdb table keeps only in-frame clones and is missing some. This table has 70,000 to 90,000 clones, approximately 80% appearing once. Sequencing used peripheral blood, obtained before any cancer treatment. Source of these receptors: a female donor aged 60 or older with stage I lung adenocarcinoma.

V and J are TRBV7-3 and TRBJ2-2; no reliable D call. CDR3 length: 16 residues. Germline values: CDR1 SGHTA, CDR2 FQGTGA. V gave up 4 bases and J gave up 1 base, with 13 bases separating them. Here the CDR3 reads CASSSFPVGNTGELFF. DNA of the CDR3: TGTGCCAGCAGCTCCTTCCCGGTGGGGAACACCGGGGAGCTGTTTTTT.

This chain uses TRBV30 with TRBJ2-7, with 7 bases identical to TRBD1. Germline V CDR1 and CDR2: GTSNPN, SVGIG (reference sequence). The CDR3 is made up of 14 amino acids. Trimming at V came to 1 base and at J to 3 bases, leaving 6 bases not matched to a gene. DNA of the CDR3: TGTGCCTGGAGTGACAGGGGCAACCTCTACGAGCAGTACTTC. Translating gives CAWSDRGNLYEQYF.

The chain combines TRBV6-5 with TRBJ1-5; TRBD1 aligns across 9 bases. CDR1 is MNHEY, CDR2 SVGAGI, per germline. V was clipped by 5 bases and J by 3 bases; unmatched bases: 2. The length of the CDR3 is 14 residues. Here the CDR3 reads CASSGTGINQPQHF. CDR3 DNA: TGTGCCAGCAGTGGGACAGGGATCAATCAGCCCCAGCATTTT.

Remarks on this clone: At one end, the junction sequence differs from germline, possibly due to a read error. CDR3: CATSRGRNTEAFF. Written as DNA, the CDR3 is TGTGCCACCAGTAGAGGCCGGAACACTGAAGCTTTCTTT. This chain joins TRBV15 and TRBJ1-1, with D hard to call. CDR1 LNHNV and CDR2 YYDKDF come from the germline V gene (reference sequence). This CDR3 is built from 13 residues.

The chain combines TRBV13 with TRBJ1-1, with D hard to call. The CDR3 length is 15 residues. Between the trimmed V and J ends, which lost 2 bases and 1 base, there was a span of 11 bases. Germline CDR1 and CDR2: PRHDT and FYEKMQ (reference sequence). CDR3 nucleotides: TGTGCCAGCAGCTTATGGGTTCAGGCGAACACTGAAGCTTTCTTT. Residues: CASSLWVQANTEAFF. The full variable domain, with the rest looked up from reference TRBV13 and TRBJ1-1, is AAGVIQSPRHLIKEKRETATLKCYPIPRHDTVYWYQQGPGQDPQFLISFYEKMQSDKGSIPDRFSAQQFSDYHSELNMSSLELGDSALYFCASSLWVQANTEAFFGQGTRLTVV.

This clone was counted only a few times. V gene TRBV7-8 combines with J gene TRBJ2-7; D is unresolved. The CDR3 is 12 amino acids. The germline gives CDR1 SGHVS, CDR2 FQNEAQ. V was shortened by 2 bases and J by 2 bases, with 4 bases between the two germline ends. CDR3 nucleotide sequence: TGTGCCAGCAGCTTAATAGCCTACGAGCAGTACTTC. Protein sequence: CASSLIAYEQYF. Full variable domain (outside the CDR3, taken from reference TRBV7-8 and TRBJ2-7): GAGVSQSPRYKVAKRGQDVALRCDPISGHVSLFWYQQALGQGPEFLTYFQNEAQLDKSGLPSDRFFAERPEGSVSTLKIQRTQQEDSAVYLCASSLIAYEQYFGPGTRLTVT.

The J gene is TRBJ1-2, the V gene TRBV5-1; a possible D gene is TRBD1 (6 bases). V was shortened by 4 bases and J by 3 bases, with 25 bases between the two germline ends. The CDR3 extends over 18 amino acids. CDR1 is SGHRS and CDR2 is YFSETQ in the germline V gene. CDR3 amino acids: CASSKITTGVRNYYGYTF. The CDR3 DNA sequence: TGCGCCAGCAGCAAGATAACGACAGGAGTTAGGAATTACTATGGCTACACCTTC.

This chain uses TRBV21-1 with TRBJ1-3; TRBD1, the table's D call, lacks a check against the DNA. TRBV21-1 is annotated as a pseudogene. This CDR3 contains 15 residues. CDR3 protein: CASSTGSSSGNTIYF. Written as DNA, the CDR3 is TGTGCCAGCAGCACAGGGTCTTCCTCTGGAAACACCATATATTTT.

The V and J genes are TRBV2 and TRBJ1-1, with 11 bases fitting TRBD1. The junction had 5 bases not matched to a gene; V was cut back by 6 bases and J by 5 bases. The CDR3 consists of 14 residues. Germline lookup yields CDR1 SNHLY and CDR2 FYNNEI. CDR3 residues: CASRLGQGGTEAFF. Here the CDR3 DNA reads TGTGCCAGCAGGTTGGGACAGGGGGGAACTGAAGCTTTCTTT.

CDR3 in amino acids: CASSEGPSLTDTQYF. CDR3 coding DNA: TGCGCCAGCAGTGAGGGCCCCTCCCTCACAGATACGCAGTATTTT. This chain joins TRBV10-2 and TRBJ2-3; D gene ambiguous. Deletions cut 2 bases from V and 2 bases from J, with 11 bases between. The CDR3 is 15 residues long. The germline V gene has CDR1 WSHSY and CDR2 SAAADI.

The rearrangement uses TRBV5-6 and TRBJ2-7; 8 bases line up with TRBD1. Germline V gene data show CDR1 as SGHDT and CDR2 as YYEEEE. CDR3 length equals 14 residues. V lost 3 bases and J lost 2; bases outside the gene matches: 4. The chain's CDR3 is CASSSQGAPYEQYF. The CDR3 DNA reads TGTGCCAGCAGCTCCCAGGGGGCCCCCTACGAGCAGTACTTC.

The rearrangement joins TRBV10-2 to TRBJ1-1; D unclear. The CDR3 has 12 residues. Germline V gene data show CDR1 as WSHSY and CDR2 as SAAADI. Trimming cost V 11 bases and J 1 base, with 11 bases left between them. CDR3 bases: TGCGCCGGGAAGGGAGCGAACACTGAAGCTTTCTTT. Amino acids: CAGKGANTEAFF.

The chain employs TRBV7-3 and TRBJ2-3; a possible D gene is TRBD1 (5 bases). There are 11 residues in the CDR3. Per the germline V gene, CDR1 is SGHTA and CDR2 is FQGTGA. V was cut by 2 bases and J by 10 bases, with 7 bases left in between. CDR3 bases: TGTGCCAGCAGCTTACAGGGTTCGCAGTATTTT. Protein product: CASSLQGSQYF. Full variable domain (remainder filled in from reference TRBV7-3 and TRBJ2-3): GAGVSQTPSNKVTEKGKYVELRCDPISGHTALYWYRQSLGQGPEFLIYFQGTGAADDSGLPNDRFFAVRPEGSVSTLKIQRTERGDSAVYLCASSLQGSQYFGPGTRLTVL.

The chain uses TRBV4-2 and TRBJ2-6; weak D call: TRBD1 (6 bases). Trimming took 3 bases from V and 3 from J, leaving 9 bases between them. CDR1 LGHNA and CDR2 YNFKEQ come from the germline V gene. The CDR3 totals 15 residues. In DNA form, the CDR3 reads TGTGCCAGCAGCCAGTGGGGGCGTGGGGCCAACGTCCTGACTTTC. Translation: CASSQWGRGANVLTF.